The 22 T cell receptor beta chains listed next were all sequenced from one sample in a study of T cell repertoires in cytomegalovirus infection. These TCRs are of unknown antigen specificity. TCRdb reprocessed the reads via MiXCR and lists one record per CDR3 protein. The table has approximately 730,000 distinct CDR3 sequences, almost 30% seen once; the top ten hold 10% to 15%. The starting material was cultured CD8+ T cells from PBMCs, obtained from culture after CMV antigen stimulation. The receptors here all came from a human donor in good health (CMV status not recorded). Some clones in this sample may be carry-over from other donors' samples.

This clonotype was detected a few times. The chain has TRBV6-5 and TRBJ2-5, with D tentatively TRBD2 (7 bases). The CDR3 contains 13 residues. V lost 7 bases and J 4 bases, leaving 13 bases between the germline ends. Germline CDR1 is MNHEY and CDR2 is SVGAGI. The CDR3 DNA reads TGTGCCAGCACCCAAGGGGGGGGAGAGACCCAGTACTTC. This sequence encodes CASTQGGGETQYF.

The gene calls are TRBV14 and TRBJ1-1, with D maybe TRBD1 (5 bases). CDR3 size: 18 residues. Germline CDR1 reads SGHDN; CDR2 reads FVKESK. V shed 2 bases and J shed 5 bases, with 24 bases lying between them. The CDR3 DNA reads as TGTGCCAGCAGCCAATCGGGACGGGGTAAGATTAGTAGGACTGAAGCTTTCTTT. It yields the protein CASSQSGRGKISRTEAFF.

The genes are TRBV14 and TRBJ1-1, with D hard to call. There are 12 residues in the CDR3. Trimming stripped 6 bases from V and 2 bases from J, with 7 bases between. In germline, CDR1 is SGHDN, CDR2 FVKESK. The CDR3 nucleotides read TGTGCCAGCAGGTCATATAACACTGAAGCTTTCTTT. Its translation is CASRSYNTEAFF.

This clonotype was found a few times. The chain carries TRBV7-9 and TRBJ2-1; D is uncertain. V was shortened by 2 bases and J by 6 bases, with 5 bases between the two germline ends. This CDR3 is built from 12 residues. CDR1 is SEHNR and CDR2 is FQNEAQ in the germline V gene (reference sequence). The CDR3 reads CASSLRFNEQFF. The CDR3 bases are TGTGCCAGCAGCTTACGGTTCAATGAGCAGTTCTTC.

The chain employs TRBV6-5 and TRBJ2-1; D may be TRBD1 (5 bases). Trimming removed 3 bases from V and 0 bases from J, with 9 bases in between. Germline V gene lookup returns CDR1 MNHEY and CDR2 SVGAGI. This CDR3 contains 15 residues. The CDR3 loop reads CASSYRGLSYNEQFF. The CDR3 DNA sequence: TGTGCCAGCAGTTATAGGGGTCTCTCCTACAATGAGCAGTTCTTC.

This clonotype showed up just once. The chain recombines TRBV12-5 with TRBJ1-1; TRBD1 matches 8 bases. Germline V CDR1 and CDR2: LGHNT, FRNRAP. The CDR3 runs 16 residues. The junction had 11 bases not matched to a gene; V was cut back by 5 bases and J by 3 bases. CDR3 sequence reads: CASGLSTGGWDTEAFF. CDR3 nucleotides: TGTGCTAGTGGTCTCTCAACAGGGGGATGGGACACTGAAGCTTTCTTT.

This clonotype has just a few counts. The chain uses TRBV5-1 and TRBJ2-7; perhaps TRBD1 as D (5 bases). Between the trimmed V and J ends, which lost 1 base and 5 bases, there was a span of 16 bases. The CDR3 has 15 residues. From germline, CDR1 is SGHRS and CDR2 YFSETQ. CDR3 sequence reads: CASSLSRALGHEQYF. The DNA of the CDR3 is TGCGCCAGCAGCTTGAGTAGGGCCTTGGGGCACGAGCAGTACTTC.

The table lists this clonotype with many counts. This chain joins TRBV6-1 and TRBJ1-1; maybe TRBD1 (5 bases). Trimming took off 8 bases at V and 0 bases at J, with 16 bases between the two ends. This CDR3 is built from 15 residues. CDR1 MNHNS and CDR2 SASEGT come from the germline V gene. The chain's CDR3 is CASFPLRDLNTEAFF. In DNA, the CDR3 is TGTGCCAGCTTTCCTCTTAGGGACCTGAACACTGAAGCTTTCTTT.

The V and J genes are TRBV10-3 and TRBJ2-3; 12 bases map to TRBD2. With 4 bases clipped from V and 11 bases from J, the junction kept 7 bases outside the gene matches. CDR1 is ENHRY, CDR2 SYGVKD, per germline. CDR3 length: 14 residues. CDR3 protein: CAISGGTSGFQQYF. The CDR3 DNA follows: TGTGCCATCAGTGGGGGGACTAGCGGGTTTCAGCAGTATTTT.

The chain couples TRBV15 to TRBJ1-1; maybe TRBD1 (5 bases). This CDR3 comprises 14 residues. Germline V lookup: CDR1 LNHNV, CDR2 YYDKDF (reference sequence). V dropped 0 bases and J dropped 5 bases, with 10 bases sitting between them. The CDR3 sequence is CATSREWGETEAFF. The CDR3 nucleotides read TGTGCCACCAGCAGAGAGTGGGGGGAGACTGAAGCTTTCTTT.

With respect to this clonotype: Its ends do not fully match the called genes, so a read error is possible. V usage is TRBV19 and J usage is TRBJ2-1; a possible D gene is TRBD1 (7 bases). The CDR3 is 16 residues long. CDR1 and CDR2 (germline): LNHDA, SQIVND (reference sequence). The CDR3 protein is CASTQGGVSSYNEQSF. Here the CDR3 DNA reads TGTGCCAGTACCCAGGGGGGCGTAAGCTCCTACAATGAGCAGTCCTTC.

The chain links TRBV20-1 to TRBJ1-1; D is perhaps TRBD1 (6 bases). The CDR3 is 18 residues long. Trimming took 5 bases from V and 0 from J, leaving 25 bases between them. Germline lookup yields CDR1 DFQATT and CDR2 SNEGSKA (reference sequence). CDR3 amino acids: CSAHAPTGIGWMNTEAFF. CDR3 nucleotides: TGCAGTGCTCACGCACCTACAGGGATAGGTTGGATGAACACTGAAGCTTTCTTT.

The gene calls are TRBV7-6 and TRBJ1-1; no clear D gene. Per the germline V gene, CDR1 is SGHVS and CDR2 is FNYEAQ. The CDR3 totals 14 residues. Trimming left V 4 bases short and J 4 bases short, with 13 bases between. CDR3 sequence (DNA): TGTGCCAGCAGCTCCGGCGGTTTGAGCACTGAAGCTTTCTTT. This codes for CASSSGGLSTEAFF.

Written as DNA, the CDR3 is TGCGCCAGCAGCGGGGCAGGGGTTACCGGGGAGCTGTTTTTT. Its protein is CASSGAGVTGELFF. V is TRBV4-1 and J is TRBJ2-2; tentative D call: TRBD1 (6 bases). The CDR3 is made up of 14 amino acids. Trimming took off 5 bases at V and 5 bases at J, with 12 bases between the two ends. Germline V CDR1 and CDR2: MGHRA, YSYEKL.

V usage is TRBV29-1 and J usage is TRBJ2-5; no definite D call. The CDR3 has 11 residues. The ends were cut back, 7 bases at V and 7 bases at J, with 13 bases in the middle. CDR1 is SQVTM and CDR2 is ANQGSEA in the germline V gene. CDR3 loop: CSAKNDGTQYF. The CDR3 DNA follows: TGCAGCGCGAAGAATGACGGGACCCAGTACTTC.

The sample holds a few counts of this clonotype. The rearrangement links TRBV2 to TRBJ2-1; D is unclear. CDR3 length: 12 amino acids. Between the trimmed V and J ends, which lost 4 bases and 3 bases, there was a span of 4 bases. Germline V gene lookup returns CDR1 SNHLY and CDR2 FYNNEI. The CDR3 bases are TGTGCCAGCAGTGCGAACTACAATGAGCAGTTCTTC. Translating it yields CASSANYNEQFF. Drawing the rest from reference TRBV2 and TRBJ2-1, the complete variable domain is EPEVTQTPSHQVTQMGQEVILRCVPISNHLYFYWYRQILGQKVEFLVSFYNNEISEKSEIFDDQFSVERPDGSNFTLKIRSTKLEDSAMYFCASSANYNEQFFGPGTRLTVL.

In its sample, this clonotype was seen a few times. The chain uses TRBV2 and TRBJ2-3; 7 bases agree with TRBD1. The CDR3 is 15 amino acids. V trimming: 8 bases; J trimming: 4 bases; junction bases outside the gene matches: 12. The germline gives CDR1 SNHLY, CDR2 FYNNEI. In DNA form, the CDR3 reads TGTGCCAGCCCACCCGGGACAGTCTTGTCAGATACGCAGTATTTT. Its protein is CASPPGTVLSDTQYF.

The V and J genes are TRBV6-5 and TRBJ1-2; 9 bases map to TRBD1. With 0 bases clipped from V and 12 bases from J, the junction kept 11 bases outside the gene matches. Germline V gene lookup returns CDR1 MNHEY and CDR2 SVGAGI. This CDR3 is built from 15 residues. CDR3 sequence (DNA): TGTGCCAGCAGTTACTCTTCCCCCGGGACAGGGATCGACACCTTC. Protein product: CASSYSSPGTGIDTF.

This rearrangement joins TRBV5-1 to TRBJ2-7, with D perhaps given as TRBD1 or TRBD2 (5 bases each). Germline V gene data show CDR1 as SGHRS and CDR2 as YFSETQ. V was shortened by 0 bases and J by 6 bases, with 13 bases between the two germline ends. The CDR3 covers 14 residues. The CDR3 here is CASSLVGSGTEQYV. The CDR3 DNA reads as TGCGCCAGCAGCTTGGTTGGTTCAGGGACCGAGCAGTACGTC.

The rearrangement joins TRBV6-1 to TRBJ1-4; weak D call: TRBD1 (5 bases). V was shortened by 2 bases and J by 0 bases, with 7 bases between the two germline ends. The length of the CDR3 is 15 residues. Germline loops: CDR1 MNHNS, CDR2 SASEGT. The CDR3 DNA sequence: TGTGCCAGCAGTGAAAGGGGTTCAACTAATGAAAAACTGTTTTTT. It specifies CASSERGSTNEKLFF.

This clonotype turned up a few times. J is TRBJ2-6 and V is TRBV7-8; TRBD2 matches 8 bases. The ends lost 2 bases at V and 1 base at J; junction bases unmatched: 4. The CDR3 consists of 17 residues. Germline loops: CDR1 SGHVS, CDR2 FQNEAQ. In nucleotides, the CDR3 is TGTGCCAGCAGCTTACCCGGGGGGGGATCTGGGGCCAACGTCCTGACTTTC. Protein product: CASSLPGGGSGANVLTF.

This rearrangement joins TRBV12-3 or TRBV12-4 to TRBJ1-2, with D possibly TRBD1 on 5 matching bases. Between the trimmed V and J ends, which lost 3 bases and 6 bases, there was a span of 11 bases. This CDR3 has 13 residues. CDR3 amino acids: CASSLTALDGYTF. CDR3 DNA: TGTGCCAGCAGTTTGACAGCTCTTGATGGCTACACCTTC.